The subject of this entry is one T cell receptor (beta chain). Its antigen is still unknown. Per-nucleotide qualities are absent, and no much larger clonotype sits a single base away. Including cysteine and phenylalanine, the CDR3 has 15 amino acids. Just CDR3 DNA is preserved here, 45 bases in frame from base 1. CDR1 and CDR2, per the germline V gene, are MDHEN and SYDVKM. V loses 7 bases of germline sequence and J loses 3 bases, and the interval between the two ends is 16 bases. The sample originates from a study of shared clonotypes between healthy human individuals (dated by TCRdb to about 2020). As for the study more broadly: The cohort included a few men and two women between 18 and 49 years of age. Per donor, three plates each were used for CD4 naive and CD4 memory, two for CD8 naive, and one for CD8 memory. Between about 0.85 and 10 billion PBMCs per donor were obtained by leukapheresis. Libraries were prepared and TCR repertoires were sequenced by different laboratories using diverse techniques, in order to increase sequencing depth and limit assay-specific biases. To estimate repertoire size and how much clonotypes are shared between individuals, the study performed deep sequencing of blood TCR repertoires from roughly five healthy adults.

CD8 naive samples were CD45RO-negative cells positively selected for CCR7, giving a CD45RA+CCR7+ population that excluded TemRA cells. The donors were healthy, HIV-negative adults who had no recently reported acute infections or vaccinations. All donors were Caucasian adults living in Nashville, Tennessee, USA. Blood was collected by leukapheresis, and PBMCs were isolated by Ficoll-Histopaque density gradient centrifugation and then cryopreserved in liquid nitrogen vapor phase. Analytical flow cytometry was used to check the purity and quantity of every magnetically sorted T cell population. Each sorted fraction had its genomic DNA isolated and then quantified by UV absorbance on a Nanodrop 2000c. TCR CDR3 regions were amplified from genomic DNA by multiplex PCR using the deep immunoSEQ assay. Extracted genomic DNA from each cell subset was distributed evenly across all wells of several immunoSEQ 96-well plates, and each plate was treated as a replicate. For sorted subsets, each replicate PCR was loaded with roughly 200 ng genomic DNA, equivalent to 25,000 to 30,000 T cell genomes. The purified libraries were quantified using a Qubit 3.0 fluorometer, sized with a Bioanalyzer 2100, and then quantified again using the KAPA Library Quantification kit. Every immunoSEQ 96-well plate was sequenced on a separate single-read 150-cycle Illumina NextSeq 550 flow cell. As for the authors' bioinformatics: Because the immunoSEQ output held only junctional sequences and lacked quality scores, the filtering could not match the filtering applied to full-length reads. To assign V/J genes and CDR3, sequences were annotated using PyIR, a Python wrapper for IgBLAST v1.9, with IMGT germline references. Reads were filtered out if the reads had weak V/J assignments (E-value above 1e-6), no CDR3, stop codons, out-of-frame junctions, or ambiguous translated residues. V3J clonotypes were defined by identical inferred V gene, J gene, and CDR3 amino acid sequence. To compute the percentage overlap between repertoires, the number of shared unique clonotypes was divided by the size of the smaller repertoire. Repertoire richness was assessed with RTK rarefaction, the Chao1 estimator, and Recon v2.1 estimates of unobserved clonotypes. For all TCRbeta clonotypes obtained by the gDNA method from a handful of donors, generation probabilities were computed with OLGA. The immuneACCESS repertoire file appears here via TCRdb, limited to in-frame rearrangements. These files lack a portion of the clones; in checked studies, under half of the deficit traces to unresolved V genes, and the cause of the others is not known. V and J calls and clone size are as listed in that table; D and trimming were resolved from the DNA. Across this sample there are about 2.1 million clones, with more than 85% seen only once. Approximately 1.7% of the sample lies in the top ten.

The investigation overall reported the following: Larger estimated clonotype richness was generally found for naive subsets than for memory subsets. Compared with non-shared clonotypes, clonotypes shared by all four sorted-subset donors had higher generation probabilities. Only blood was sampled, and tissue TCR repertoires likely differ from those in blood. The genetic and exposure-history diversity represented was limited by the small number of donors. When several donors were compared, the shared fraction of clonotypes was around 5.1% for naive CD4, about 4% for naive CD8, roughly 2.5% for memory CD4, and roughly 0.43% for memory CD8. Pairwise subsampling indicated that sequencing depth was expected to affect the degree of clonotype sharing among donors. Incomplete sequencing was indicated by rarefaction of sorted-subset datasets, despite the large sequencing depth.

The receptor was derived from a man between 18 and 35 years old in good health. Some clones in this sample may be carry-over from other donors' samples. Sample: naive CD8+ T cells from PBMCs. The cell subset or site label corresponds to: CD45RA+CCR7+. The V and J segments used are TRBV28 and TRBJ2-4; the D gene may be TRBD1 or TRBD2, since each aligns over 5 bases. CDR3 reads: CASTLGLGDKNIQYF. The DNA is TGTGCCAGCACCCTAGGACTGGGGGACAAAAACATTCAGTACTTC.